Listed here are 28 T cell receptor beta chains from one sample, sequenced in a study of blood T cell repertoires in COVID-19. The repertoire was sequenced with immunoSEQ multiplex PCR; TCRdb's copy has only in-frame clones and lacks some. The sample lists about 240,000 clones, about 83% occurring once. The sample was peripheral blood. These receptors originate from a young man who had recovered from COVID-19.

This clone came up a few times. This sequence joins TRBV12-3 or TRBV12-4 and TRBJ1-2, with D hard to call. CDR3 length equals 13 residues. V lost 3 bases, J lost 6 bases, and 11 bases lay in between. The CDR3 spells CASSFIPGDGYTF. Written as DNA, the CDR3 is TGTGCCAGCAGTTTCATTCCTGGAGATGGCTACACCTTC.

The V gene is TRBV28, the J gene TRBJ1-1; the match to TRBD1 covers 11 bases. The V gene's germline CDR1 is MDHEN and CDR2 SYDVKM. CDR3 length: 15 residues. V was clipped by 5 bases and J by 5 bases; unmatched bases: 7. The DNA for the CDR3 is TGTGCCAGCAGTCTTCGGACAGGGGGCGCGACTGAAGCTTTCTTT. Its protein product is CASSLRTGGATEAFF. The full variable domain, completed using reference TRBV28 and TRBJ1-1, is DVKVTQSSRYLVKRTGEKVFLECVQDMDHENMFWYRQDPGLGLRLIYFSYDVKMKEKGDIPEGYSVSREKKERFSLILESASTNQTSMYLCASSLRTGGATEAFFGQGTRLTVV.

This clone was seen a single time. This sequence joins TRBV4-1 and TRBJ2-1, with D tentatively TRBD1 (5 bases). Trimming pared 4 bases from V and 0 bases from J, leaving 19 bases between. The germline V gene has CDR1 MGHRA and CDR2 YSYEKL. This CDR3 is 18 amino acids long. Here the CDR3 DNA reads TGCGCCAGCAGCCCAGCCCCGCCGGACACCCGCTCCTACAATGAGCAGTTCTTC. Its protein is CASSPAPPDTRSYNEQFF.

The rearrangement uses TRBV27 and TRBJ1-6; 8 bases align to TRBD1. CDR3 length equals 14 residues. Germline values: CDR1 MNHEY, CDR2 SMNVEV (reference sequence). With V trimmed by 6 bases and J by 11 bases, 9 bases remained unmatched. CDR3 sequence (DNA): TGTGCCAGCAGCCCACAGGGGGTAGGTCCACCCCTCCACTTT. Translated, it gives CASSPQGVGPPLHF.

This clone showed up just a few times. This chain links TRBV10-3 with TRBJ2-7, with 9 bases lining up with TRBD1. J gave up 1 base and V 6 bases, and 7 bases lay outside the gene matches. The germline V gene encodes CDR1 ENHRY and CDR2 SYGVKD. The CDR3 covers 15 residues. DNA of the CDR3: TGTGCCATCAGGGAAGACAGGGGGGGGTCCTACGAGCAGTACTTC. Translation gives CAIREDRGGSYEQYF.

The chain carries TRBV4-2 and TRBJ2-7; D call uncertain. The CDR3 has 12 amino acids. Trimming took 3 bases from V and 3 from J, leaving 6 bases between them. Germline CDR1 reads LGHNA; CDR2 reads YNFKEQ. Here the CDR3 reads CASSHENYEQYF. The CDR3 DNA sequence: TGTGCCAGCAGCCACGAGAACTACGAGCAGTACTTC.

This sequence joins TRBV15 and TRBJ2-1; tentative D call: TRBD2 (5 bases). The length of the CDR3 is 16 residues. V was clipped by 1 base and J by 7 bases, with 17 bases between them. Germline V gene lookup returns CDR1 LNHNV and CDR2 YYDKDF (reference sequence). This CDR3 is CATSRGAANSRNEQFF. CDR3 DNA: TGTGCCACCAGCAGAGGAGCGGCCAACTCCAGAAATGAGCAGTTCTTC. Combining the CDR3 with reference TRBV15 and TRBJ2-1 gives the whole variable domain DAMVIQNPRYQVTQFGKPVTLSCSQTLNHNVMYWYQQKSSQAPKLLFHYYDKDFNNEADTPDNFQSRRPNTSFCFLDIRSPGLGDTAMYLCATSRGAANSRNEQFFGPGTRLTVL.

This clone turned up a few times. The rearrangement joins TRBV10-3 to TRBJ1-6; D uncertain. This CDR3 contains 12 residues. Between the trimmed V and J ends, which lost 11 bases and 6 bases, there was a span of 11 bases. Germline CDR1 and CDR2: ENHRY and SYGVKD. CDR3 sequence: CAVNTLNSPLHF. As DNA, the CDR3 is TGTGCCGTCAACACCCTTAATTCACCCCTCCACTTT.

The rearrangement joins TRBV12-3 or TRBV12-4 to TRBJ2-1, with D tentatively TRBD2 (7 bases). V gave up 8 bases and J gave up 15 bases, with 17 bases separating them. The length of the CDR3 is 11 residues. CDR3 loop: CASGARGPAFF. The CDR3 region has the DNA TGTGCCAGCGGAGCGCGGGGGCCGGCGTTCTTC.

This chain links TRBV5-4 with TRBJ1-1, with 7 bases fitting TRBD1. The CDR3 covers 12 residues. Per germline, CDR1 SGHNT and CDR2 YYREEE (reference sequence). The ends lost 7 bases at V and 3 bases at J; junction bases unmatched: 3. CDR3 region: CASGTEDTEAFF. The CDR3 region has the DNA TGTGCCAGCGGGACAGAAGACACTGAAGCTTTCTTT.

The chain is built from TRBV19 and TRBJ1-5; 7 positions agree with TRBD1. V lost 5 bases and J lost 0; bases outside the gene matches: 16. Germline V gives CDR1 LNHDA, CDR2 SQIVND (reference sequence). This CDR3 is 19 amino acids long. This CDR3 reads CASSHGTAGVIYSNQPQHF. CDR3 bases: TGTGCCAGTAGTCATGGGACAGCCGGGGTAATCTATAGCAATCAGCCCCAGCATTTT.

The chain uses TRBV20-1 and TRBJ1-5; D call uncertain. The CDR3 spans 14 residues. V was pared by 3 bases and J by 5 bases, with 14 bases between. The germline CDR1 and CDR2 sequences are DFQATT and SNEGSKA (reference sequence). This CDR3 is CSASREAFDQPQHF. The CDR3 region has the DNA TGCAGTGCTAGTAGAGAAGCGTTCGATCAGCCCCAGCATTTT.

The J gene is TRBJ2-3, the V gene TRBV29-1; 9 bases agree with TRBD2. The germline CDR1 and CDR2 sequences are SQVTM and ANQGSEA. Trimming at V came to 0 bases and at J to 7 bases, leaving 17 bases not matched to a gene. The CDR3 covers 18 residues. CDR3 sequence reads: CSVEEPPYRSGGPYTQYF. CDR3 nucleotides: TGCAGCGTTGAAGAACCCCCCTATCGAAGCGGGGGGCCATATACGCAGTATTTT.

This chain connects TRBV7-6 to TRBJ1-1; D ambiguous. Germline CDR1 is SGHVS and CDR2 is FNYEAQ. The CDR3 contains 12 residues. V was pared by 1 base and J by 8 bases, with 8 bases between. CDR3 sequence (DNA): TGTGCCAGCAGCTTAGGAGAGAACGAAGCTTTCTTT. It is translated as CASSLGENEAFF.

The rearrangement links TRBV4-1 to TRBJ1-1; a possible D gene is TRBD1 (6 bases). Germline lookup yields CDR1 MGHRA and CDR2 YSYEKL. V shed 3 bases and J shed 4 bases, with 15 bases lying between them. The CDR3 spans 15 residues. CDR3 sequence (DNA): TGCGCCAGCAGCCATGGCGGAGCAGGGGTCACTGAAGCTTTCTTT. Translation: CASSHGGAGVTEAFF.

V usage is TRBV5-1 and J usage is TRBJ1-1, with D maybe TRBD1 (6 bases). The CDR3 runs 17 residues. Germline assignment: CDR1 SGHRS and CDR2 YFSETQ. V gave up 0 bases and J gave up 3 bases, with 18 bases separating them. The CDR3 nucleotides read TGCGCCAGCAGCTTGGGGCTAAGGCCAAAGGGGGACACTGAAGCTTTCTTT. Its protein product is CASSLGLRPKGDTEAFF.

This chain uses TRBV2 with TRBJ2-2; tentative D call: TRBD1 (6 bases). In germline, CDR1 is SNHLY, CDR2 FYNNEI. Trimming shortened V by 7 bases and J by 3 bases, and 15 bases separated the two germline ends. The CDR3 is made up of 15 amino acids. The CDR3 here is CASNARDTYTGELFF. The DNA for the CDR3 is TGTGCCAGCAACGCCAGGGACACTTACACCGGGGAGCTGTTTTTT.

J is TRBJ2-3 and V is TRBV3-1 (or the pseudogene TRBV3-2); 8 bases are a match to TRBD2. Germline-derived CDR1 and CDR2 are LGHDT and YNNKEL (reference sequence). V was pared by 0 bases and J by 11 bases, with 10 bases of the junction left unmatched. The CDR3 extends over 15 amino acids. The CDR3 loop is CASSQDGSGGEGQYF. The CDR3 nucleotides are TGTGCCAGCAGCCAAGATGGAAGCGGGGGAGAGGGGCAGTATTTT.

This chain joins TRBV15 and TRBJ2-4; 11 bases fit TRBD1. CDR1 is LNHNV and CDR2 is YYDKDF in the germline V gene (reference sequence). The CDR3 spans 16 residues. V lost 3 bases, J lost 4 bases, and 5 bases stayed unmatched. Here the CDR3 DNA reads TGTGCCACCAGCAGCCTCGGGACAGGGGGGAAAAACATTCAGTACTTC. It is translated as CATSSLGTGGKNIQYF.

The CDR3 sequence: CASSFLPGTGGMNTEAFF. DNA for the CDR3: TGCGCCAGCAGCTTCCTCCCCGGGACAGGGGGCATGAACACTGAAGCTTTCTTT. This chain joins TRBV5-1 and TRBJ1-1, with TRBD1 matching 12 bases. V trimming: 2 bases; J trimming: 0 bases; junction bases outside the gene matches: 8. The CDR3 extends over 18 amino acids. Germline V lookup: CDR1 SGHRS, CDR2 YFSETQ.

V is TRBV21-1 and J is TRBJ1-1. TRBV21-1 is described as a pseudogene. The CDR3 sequence is 11 residues long. The CDR3, as DNA: TGTGCCAGCTCCCTTAACACTGAAGCTTTCTTT. Residues: CASSLNTEAFF.

The chain links TRBV5-8 to TRBJ1-1; D is ambiguous. V was pared by 0 bases and J by 2 bases, with 8 bases between. The germline CDR1 and CDR2 sequences are SGHTS and YDEGEE. The CDR3 length is 14 residues. The CDR3 loop is CASSLEQPNTEAFF. The CDR3 DNA follows: TGTGCCAGCAGCTTGGAACAGCCTAACACTGAAGCTTTCTTT. The full variable domain, its missing parts supplied by reference TRBV5-8 and TRBJ1-1, is EAGVTQSPTHLIKTRGQQATLRCSPISGHTSVYWYQQALGLGLQFLLWYDEGEERNRGNFPPRFSGRQFPNYSSELNVNALELEDSALYLCASSLEQPNTEAFFGQGTRLTVV.

This chain joins TRBV7-3 and TRBJ1-6, with TRBD1 identical over 8 bases. This CDR3 is 13 amino acids long. J gave up 9 bases and V 10 bases, and 8 bases lay outside the gene matches. The germline V gene encodes CDR1 SGHTA and CDR2 FQGTGA. The CDR3 DNA follows: TGTGCCATCGAACAGGGGGAGTTTTCACCCCTCCACTTT. It is translated as CAIEQGEFSPLHF.

The rearrangement links TRBV5-1 to TRBJ2-2; no definite D call. Germline V gene sequence: CDR1 SGHRS, CDR2 YFSETQ. The CDR3 is 16 residues long. V lost 0 bases to trimming and J lost 5 bases, with 14 bases between them. The CDR3 region is CASSLVGGPRTGELFF. DNA of the CDR3: TGCGCCAGCAGCTTGGTAGGCGGCCCGAGGACCGGGGAGCTGTTTTTT.

The chain uses TRBV28 and TRBJ1-5, with D unclear. Between the trimmed V and J ends, which lost 5 bases and 0 bases, there was a span of 11 bases. Germline V gene lookup returns CDR1 MDHEN and CDR2 SYDVKM. The length of the CDR3 is 15 residues. CDR3 protein: CASSTPSGSNQPQHF. The CDR3 nucleotides read TGTGCCAGCAGTACACCTTCAGGTAGCAATCAGCCCCAGCATTTT.

V usage is TRBV3-1 (or the pseudogene TRBV3-2) and J usage is TRBJ2-3; a possible D gene is TRBD1 (6 bases). This CDR3 is built from 15 residues. Germline V lookup: CDR1 LGHDT, CDR2 YNNKEL (reference sequence). V dropped 2 bases and J dropped 5 bases, with 14 bases sitting between them. The CDR3 protein is CASSQMVGAGDTQYF. CDR3 bases: TGTGCCAGCAGCCAAATGGTGGGGGCTGGAGATACGCAGTATTTT.

This sequence joins TRBV6-2 or TRBV6-3 and TRBJ1-5; 7 bases line up with TRBD1. The CDR3 covers 14 residues. CDR1 is MNHEY, CDR2 SVGEGT, per germline. V lost 2 bases, J lost 4 bases, and 2 bases stayed unmatched. As DNA, the CDR3 is TGTGCCAGCAGTTACGGACAGGTTAATCAGCCCCAGCATTTT. It codes for CASSYGQVNQPQHF.

V is TRBV19 and J is TRBJ2-7, with TRBD1 matching 7 bases. The germline gives CDR1 LNHDA, CDR2 SQIVND (reference sequence). V trimming: 9 bases; J trimming: 0 bases; junction bases outside the gene matches: 8. This CDR3 is 14 amino acids long. The CDR3 spells CASTRGQSSYEQYF. In nucleotides, the CDR3 is TGTGCCAGCACTAGGGGACAGAGCTCCTACGAGCAGTACTTC.